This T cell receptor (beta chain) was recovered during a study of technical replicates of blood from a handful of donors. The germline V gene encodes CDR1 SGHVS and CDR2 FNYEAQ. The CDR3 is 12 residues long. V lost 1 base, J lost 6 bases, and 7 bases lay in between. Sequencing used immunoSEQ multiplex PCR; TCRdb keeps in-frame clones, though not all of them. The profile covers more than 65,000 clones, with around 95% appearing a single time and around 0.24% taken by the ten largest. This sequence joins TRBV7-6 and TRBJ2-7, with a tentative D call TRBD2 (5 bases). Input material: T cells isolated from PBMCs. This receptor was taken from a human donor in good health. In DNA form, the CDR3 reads TGTGCCAGCAGCTTAGGCGGAGGCGAGCAGTACTTC. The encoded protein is CASSLGGGEQYF.